This T cell receptor beta chain was sequenced during a study of cytomegalovirus exposure and HLA in healthy donors. At the level of the study: There were about 85 million unique TCRs (from HLA-typed donors) in an early data release. Around 81% of 398 genotyped donors fell in the Caucasian-associated ancestry cluster.

Germline CDR1 and CDR2: SGHVS and FNYEAQ. The J segment lost 2 bases and the V segment lost 5 bases, leaving 8 bases of the junction unmatched. CDR3 length equals 16 residues. The PCR made use of 60 Vbeta and 13 Jbeta primers. Only in-frame clones appear in the TCRdb table, and some are missing; sequencing was by immunoSEQ multiplex PCR. The sample includes around 90,000 clones, approximately 69% of them seen just once. General study points: A later analysis linked a missense variant in DCLRE1C to the trimming of TCR beta V and J genes. An ancestry cluster, one associated with Asian ancestry, reportedly showed fewer N-insertions than the 666-donor mean in a later analysis.

On this clone itself: Its matching antigen is unknown.

The chain couples TRBV7-6 to TRBJ2-3, with 9 bases matching TRBD1. The sequencing input was PBMCs. The sequence was collected from a boy younger than 18 in good health and CMV-seropositive. DNA for the CDR3: TGTGCCAGCAGCGCATGGGACAGGGCAAACACAGATACGCAGTATTTT. This codes for CASSAWDRANTDTQYF.